This TCR beta chain is from a study of T cell responses to AZD1222 COVID-19 vaccine. Overall study results and limits: Mostly white British, mostly female donors; authors suggested clonal diversity may be underestimated. The study reported that nearly half of spike-specific TCRs target unmutated variant regions. Spike-specific TCR depth and breadth grew after two AZD1222 doses.

TCRdb keeps only in-frame clones here, not all; method: immunoSEQ multiplex PCR. The table shows over 95,000 clones, with roughly 90% occurring only once. V gave up 6 bases and J gave up 6 bases; unmatched junction bases: 17. This CDR3 has 17 residues. Looked up from germline, CDR1 is MDHEN and CDR2 is SYDVKM. In regard to this clone: Antigen unknown.

Material: peripheral blood, obtained 28 days after the second AZD1222 dose. This sequence joins TRBV28 and TRBJ2-1; 7 bases are a match to TRBD1. This receptor was obtained from an adult who received the AZD1222 COVID-19 vaccine. The DNA for the CDR3 is TGTGCCAGCAGATCCCCGACAGGGTCAGGCAATCTCAATGAGCAGTTCTTC. The encoded protein is CASRSPTGSGNLNEQFF.